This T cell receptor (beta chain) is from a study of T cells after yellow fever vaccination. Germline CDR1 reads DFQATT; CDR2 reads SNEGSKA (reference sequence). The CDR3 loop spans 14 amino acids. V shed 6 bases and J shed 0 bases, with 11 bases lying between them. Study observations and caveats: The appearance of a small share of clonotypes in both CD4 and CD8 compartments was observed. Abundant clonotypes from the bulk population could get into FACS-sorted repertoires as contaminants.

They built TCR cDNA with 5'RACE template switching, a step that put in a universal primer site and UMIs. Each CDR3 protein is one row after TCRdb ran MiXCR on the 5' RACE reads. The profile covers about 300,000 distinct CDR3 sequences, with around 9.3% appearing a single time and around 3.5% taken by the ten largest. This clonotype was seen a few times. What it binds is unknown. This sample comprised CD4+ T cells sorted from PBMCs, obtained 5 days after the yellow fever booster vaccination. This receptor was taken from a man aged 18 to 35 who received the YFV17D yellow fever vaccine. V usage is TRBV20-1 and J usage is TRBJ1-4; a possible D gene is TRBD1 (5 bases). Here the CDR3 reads CSAPGRPTNEKLFF. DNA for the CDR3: TGCAGTGCCCCGGGACGGCCAACTAATGAAAAACTGTTTTTT.